These T cell receptor beta chains were read from a single sample in a study of patients and donors after allogeneic stem cell transplantation. MiXCR, applied by TCRdb to the RT-PCR reads, yields one record per CDR3 protein. The sample records roughly 940,000 distinct CDR3 sequences, roughly 18% being singletons. Input material: blood, either unsorted or a sorted T cell fraction (not recorded which). The source is a human donor who was either an allogeneic HSCT recipient or a stem cell or donor lymphocyte infusion donor (not recorded which). It is not recorded whose cells these are; they may come from a transplant donor. The CDR3 runs from the conserved cysteine through the conserved F or W. The order of the fields is V gene, D gene, J gene, clone size, CDR3 DNA, CDR3 protein. D genes are given only for firm matches. Expanded clones are given a class, and other clones once, few, many or no size at all.

V: TRBV20-1; D: NA; J: TRBJ2-2; size: few; DNA: TGCAGTGCTAGAGATGGTGGGTGGTCCGGGGAGCTGTTTTTT; CDR3: CSARDGGWSGELFF
V: TRBV11-3; D: NA; J: TRBJ2-2; size: NA; DNA: TGTGCCAGCAGCCCTACCACAGGGTGGAACACCGGGGAGCTGTTTTTT; CDR3: CASSPTTGWNTGELFF
V: TRBV4-2; D: NA; J: TRBJ1-2; size: few; DNA: TGTGCCAGCAGCCAAGGAGTAGGGGGTTTGGGTTATGGCTACACCTTC; CDR3: CASSQGVGGLGYGYTF
V: TRBV5-1; D: TRBD2; J: TRBJ2-5; size: few; DNA: TGCGCCAGCAGCCCAGCCGGGAGGGGGTACCAAGAGACCCAGTACTTC; CDR3: CASSPAGRGYQETQYF
V: TRBV28; D: NA; J: TRBJ2-1; size: NA; DNA: TGTGCCAGCAGTTTACCCACCTTGAGCTACGAGCAGTTCTTC; CDR3: CASSLPTLSYEQFF
V: TRBV5-1; D: NA; J: TRBJ2-3; size: NA; DNA: TGCGCCAGCAGCTTCGCCCTTCTGGGGACAGATACGCAGTATTTT; CDR3: CASSFALLGTDTQYF
V: TRBV5-6; D: NA; J: TRBJ2-1; size: NA; DNA: TGTGCCAGCAGCTTGACCTCCGGGACGACCTACAATGAGCAGTTCTTC; CDR3: CASSLTSGTTYNEQFF
V: TRBV6-5; D: TRBD2; J: TRBJ2-5; size: many; DNA: TGTGCCAGCAGTTCTCTAGCGGGAGTAGAGACCCAGTACTTC; CDR3: CASSSLAGVETQYF
V: TRBV2; D: NA; J: TRBJ1-5; size: NA; DNA: TGTGCCAGCAGTGAATCCGGTAATCAGCCCCAGCATTTT; CDR3: CASSESGNQPQHF
V: TRBV4-2; D: NA; J: TRBJ1-2; size: NA; DNA: TGTGCCAGCAGCCAAGAGGCGCAGGGTGGCTATGGCTACACCTTC; CDR3: CASSQEAQGGYGYTF
V: TRBV4-1; D: NA; J: TRBJ2-3; size: few; DNA: TGCGCCAGCAGCCAAGTACTGCCAGGACCAGATACGCAGTATTTT; CDR3: CASSQVLPGPDTQYF
V: TRBV30; D: NA; J: TRBJ1-1; size: NA; DNA: TGTGCCTGGAACATTGGACGGGCTGAAGCTTTCTTT; CDR3: CAWNIGRAEAFF